This T cell receptor (beta chain) was captured in a study of CXCR3-negative and CXCR3-positive naive CD8 T cells. Overall study context: Across all libraries, TRB reads numbered about 135 million, with about 1.5 +/- 0.3 million in each library.

Germline loops: CDR1 LGHNA, CDR2 YSLEER. The CDR3 runs 14 residues. Details on this clonotype: The antigen is unknown.

Regarding the study as a whole: CXCR3-positive naive cells had TRB CDR3s that were more hydrophobic than CXCR3-negative naive cells had. Memory CD8+ cells showed much lower diversity, while both naive subsets were comparably high.

Each TRB cDNA library was prepared by 5' RACE (with UMI labels). TCRdb reprocessed the 5' RACE reads and stores each CDR3 protein as one record, lacking DNA. The table lists 50,000 to 65,000 distinct CDR3 sequences. Sequencing was performed on naive CXCR3+ CD8+ T cells from blood. Documented subset: CD45RO-CCR7+CD27+CD95- naive CD8+ T cells expressing CXCR3 (TNR3+). J is TRBJ2-3 and V is TRBV4-3. The TCR originated in a human donor in good health. Some clones in this sample may be carry-over from other donors' samples. The chain's CDR3 is CASSQDTGTDTQYF.